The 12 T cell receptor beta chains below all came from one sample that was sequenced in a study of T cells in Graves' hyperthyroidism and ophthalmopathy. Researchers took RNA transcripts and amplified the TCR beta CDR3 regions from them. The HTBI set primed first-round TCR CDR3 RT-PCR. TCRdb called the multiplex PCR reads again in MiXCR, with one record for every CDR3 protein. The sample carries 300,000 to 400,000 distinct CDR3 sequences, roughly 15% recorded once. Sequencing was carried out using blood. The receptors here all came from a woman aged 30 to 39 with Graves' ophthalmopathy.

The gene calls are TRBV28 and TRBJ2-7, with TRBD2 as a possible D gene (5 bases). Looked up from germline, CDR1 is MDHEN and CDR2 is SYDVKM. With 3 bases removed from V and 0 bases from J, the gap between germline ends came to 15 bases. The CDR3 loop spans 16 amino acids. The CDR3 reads CASSFRRGSYSYEQYF. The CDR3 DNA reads TGTGCCAGCAGTTTCCGTCGCGGGTCTTACTCCTACGAGCAGTACTTC. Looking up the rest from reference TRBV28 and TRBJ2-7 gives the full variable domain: DVKVTQSSRYLVKRTGEKVFLECVQDMDHENMFWYRQDPGLGLRLIYFSYDVKMKEKGDIPEGYSVSREKKERFSLILESASTNQTSMYLCASSFRRGSYSYEQYFGPGTRLTVT.

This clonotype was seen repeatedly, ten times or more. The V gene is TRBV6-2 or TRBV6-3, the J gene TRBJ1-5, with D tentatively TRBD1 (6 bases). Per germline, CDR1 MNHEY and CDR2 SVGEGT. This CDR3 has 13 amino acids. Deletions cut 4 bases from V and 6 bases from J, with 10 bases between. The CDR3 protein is CASSSGGRQPQHF. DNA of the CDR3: TGTGCCAGCAGTTCCGGGGGGCGTCAGCCCCAGCATTTT.

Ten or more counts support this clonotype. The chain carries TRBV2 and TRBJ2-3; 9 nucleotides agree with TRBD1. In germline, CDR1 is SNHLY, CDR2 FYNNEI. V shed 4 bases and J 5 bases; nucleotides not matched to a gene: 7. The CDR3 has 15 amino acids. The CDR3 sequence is CASSAPGTGIDTQYF. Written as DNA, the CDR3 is TGTGCCAGCAGTGCCCCCGGGACAGGGATAGATACGCAGTATTTT.

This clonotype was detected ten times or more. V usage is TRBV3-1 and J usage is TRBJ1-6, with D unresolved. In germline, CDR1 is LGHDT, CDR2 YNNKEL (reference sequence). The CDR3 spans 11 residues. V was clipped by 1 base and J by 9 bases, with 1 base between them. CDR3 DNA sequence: TGTGCCAGCAGCCAAGGTTCACCCCTCCACTTT. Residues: CASSQGSPLHF.

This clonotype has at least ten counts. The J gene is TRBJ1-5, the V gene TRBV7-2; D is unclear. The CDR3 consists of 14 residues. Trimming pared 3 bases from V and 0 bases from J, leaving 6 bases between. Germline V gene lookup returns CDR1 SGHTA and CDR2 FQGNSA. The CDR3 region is CASSFGNSNQPQHF. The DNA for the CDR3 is TGTGCCAGCAGCTTTGGGAATAGCAATCAGCCCCAGCATTTT.

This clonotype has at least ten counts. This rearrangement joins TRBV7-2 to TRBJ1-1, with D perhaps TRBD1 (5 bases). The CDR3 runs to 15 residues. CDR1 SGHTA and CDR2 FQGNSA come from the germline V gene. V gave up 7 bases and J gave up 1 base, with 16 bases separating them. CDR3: CASNKGLSSNTEAFF. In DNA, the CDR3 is TGTGCCAGCAACAAGGGGCTGAGCTCGAACACTGAAGCTTTCTTT.

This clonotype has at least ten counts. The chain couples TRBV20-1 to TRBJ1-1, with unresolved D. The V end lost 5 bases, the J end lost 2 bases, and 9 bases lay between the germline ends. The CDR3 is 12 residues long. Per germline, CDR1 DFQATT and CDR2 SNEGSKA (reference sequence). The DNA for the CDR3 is TGCAGTGCTGTCCCACGTAACACTGAAGCTTTCTTT. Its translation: CSAVPRNTEAFF.

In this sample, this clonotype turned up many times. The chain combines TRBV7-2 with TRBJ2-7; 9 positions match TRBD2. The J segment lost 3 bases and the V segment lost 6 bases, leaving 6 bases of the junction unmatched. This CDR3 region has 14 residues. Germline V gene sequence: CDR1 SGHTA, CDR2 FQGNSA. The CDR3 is CASRASGGNYEQYF. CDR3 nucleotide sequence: TGTGCCAGCAGAGCAAGCGGGGGGAACTACGAGCAGTACTTC. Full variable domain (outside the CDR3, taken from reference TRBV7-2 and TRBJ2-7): GAGVSQSPSNKVTEKGKDVELRCDPISGHTALYWYRQSLGQGLEFLIYFQGNSAPDKSGLPSDRFSAERTGGSVSTLTIQRTQQEDSAVYLCASRASGGNYEQYFGPGTRLTVT.

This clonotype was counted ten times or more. CDR3 DNA sequence: TGTGCCAGCAGCAGAGGGACGGTTAACTCTGAAGCTTTCTTT. Amino acids: CASSRGTVNSEAFF. This chain joins TRBV11-3 and TRBJ1-1, with TRBD1 as a possible D gene (5 bases). This CDR3 has 14 residues. The ends were cut back, 5 bases at V and 6 bases at J, with 16 bases in the middle. Germline V CDR1 and CDR2: SGHNT, YENEEA.

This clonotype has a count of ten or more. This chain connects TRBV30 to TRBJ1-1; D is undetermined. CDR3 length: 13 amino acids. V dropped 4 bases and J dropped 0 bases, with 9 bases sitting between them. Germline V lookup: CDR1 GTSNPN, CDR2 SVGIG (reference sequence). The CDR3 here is CAWTRRLNTEAFF. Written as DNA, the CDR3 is TGTGCCTGGACTAGACGGTTGAACACTGAAGCTTTCTTT.

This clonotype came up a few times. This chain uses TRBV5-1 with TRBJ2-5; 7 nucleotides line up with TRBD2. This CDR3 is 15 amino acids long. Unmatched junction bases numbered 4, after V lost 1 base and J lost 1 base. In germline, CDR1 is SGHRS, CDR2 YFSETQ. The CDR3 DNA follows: TGCGCCAGCAGCTTGCTGGGCGGGAGCCAAGAGACCCAGTACTTC. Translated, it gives CASSLLGGSQETQYF.

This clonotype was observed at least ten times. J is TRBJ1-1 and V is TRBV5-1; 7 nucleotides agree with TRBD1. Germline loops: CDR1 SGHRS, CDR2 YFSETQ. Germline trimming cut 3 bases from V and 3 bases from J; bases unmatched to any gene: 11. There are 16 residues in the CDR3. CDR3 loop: CASSSPLTGADTEAFF. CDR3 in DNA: TGCGCCAGCAGCTCGCCGCTTACAGGGGCGGACACTGAAGCTTTCTTT.